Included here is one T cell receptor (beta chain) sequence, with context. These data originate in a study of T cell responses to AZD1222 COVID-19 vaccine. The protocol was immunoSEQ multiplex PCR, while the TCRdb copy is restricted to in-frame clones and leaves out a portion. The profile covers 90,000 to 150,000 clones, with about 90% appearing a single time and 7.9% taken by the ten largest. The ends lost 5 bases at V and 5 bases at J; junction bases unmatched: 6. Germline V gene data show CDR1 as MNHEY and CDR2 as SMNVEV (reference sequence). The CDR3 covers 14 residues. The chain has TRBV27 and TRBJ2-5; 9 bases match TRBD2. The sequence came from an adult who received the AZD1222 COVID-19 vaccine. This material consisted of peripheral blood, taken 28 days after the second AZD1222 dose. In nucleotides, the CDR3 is TGTGCCAGCAGTCTAGCGGGAAAGGGTGAGACCCAGTACTTC. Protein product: CASSLAGKGETQYF.